Below, 13 T cell receptor beta chains from the same sample are listed, as sequenced in a study of blood T cell repertoires in COVID-19. TCRdb's table, derived via immunoSEQ multiplex PCR, lists solely in-frame clones and lacks some. The sample includes fewer than 110,000 clones, approximately 90% of them seen just once. Sequenced sample: peripheral blood. The receptors derive from a man over 45 with active or convalescent COVID-19.

The CDR3 loop is CATSDQGTSGGYNEQFF. The CDR3 DNA reads as TGTGCCACCAGTGACCAAGGGACTAGCGGGGGGTACAATGAGCAGTTCTTC. The V call is TRBV24-1, the J call TRBJ2-1; 15 nucleotides match TRBD2. The CDR3 has 17 amino acids. Germline CDR1 and CDR2: KGHDR and SFDVKD. V shed 4 bases, J shed 4 bases, and the junction held 4 bases outside the gene matches.

The chain is built from TRBV19 and TRBJ2-1, with 10 bases fitting TRBD2. Germline assignment: CDR1 LNHDA and CDR2 SQIVND (reference sequence). The CDR3 has 16 amino acids. J gave up 4 bases and V 4 bases, and 7 bases lay outside the gene matches. The CDR3 protein is CASSNQREGSYNEQFF. In nucleotides, the CDR3 is TGTGCCAGTAGTAACCAGCGGGAGGGATCTTACAATGAGCAGTTCTTC.

The chain couples TRBV7-8 to TRBJ2-1, with 12 bases aligning to TRBD2. From germline, CDR1 is SGHVS and CDR2 FQNEAQ. This CDR3 contains 17 residues. The V segment lost 3 bases and the J segment 0 bases; nucleotides outside the gene matches: 3. CDR3 region: CASSFGLAGNSYNEQFF. CDR3 in DNA: TGTGCCAGCAGCTTCGGACTAGCGGGAAACTCCTACAATGAGCAGTTCTTC.

V and J are TRBV10-3 and TRBJ2-6; weak D call: TRBD1 (5 bases). The CDR3 is made up of 15 amino acids. CDR1 is ENHRY and CDR2 is SYGVKD in the germline V gene. V lost 2 bases, J lost 2 bases, and 7 bases lay in between. CDR3 amino acids: CAISEQGTGANVLTF. The CDR3 DNA sequence: TGTGCCATCAGTGAGCAGGGAACTGGGGCCAACGTCCTGACTTTC.

The chain uses TRBV6-5 and TRBJ2-5, with 8 bases that match TRBD2. CDR1 and CDR2 (germline): MNHEY, SVGAGI. This CDR3 is 14 amino acids long. The trim removed 5 bases at V and 4 bases at J, leaving 6 bases unmatched. The CDR3 DNA sequence: TGTGCCAGCAGTAGAGCGGGAGTTGGAGAGACCCAGTACTTC. Protein: CASSRAGVGETQYF.

This clone was picked up a small number of times. The rearrangement joins TRBV20-1 to TRBJ1-2; 9 bases fit TRBD1. This CDR3 contains 11 residues. V trimming: 6 bases; J trimming: 5 bases; junction bases outside the gene matches: 1. Germline assignment: CDR1 DFQATT and CDR2 SNEGSKA (reference sequence). Written as DNA, the CDR3 is TGCAGTGCAGGACAGGGGTATGGCTACACCTTC. Residues: CSAGQGYGYTF.

The genes are TRBV3-1 (or the pseudogene TRBV3-2) and TRBJ1-3; no reliable D call. CDR1 and CDR2 from the germline V gene are LGHDT and YNNKEL (reference sequence). This CDR3 comprises 14 residues. V lost 0 bases, J lost 3 bases, and 6 bases lay in between. The CDR3 spells CASSQESVGNTIYF. CDR3 nucleotide sequence: TGTGCCAGCAGCCAAGAGTCCGTTGGAAACACCATATATTTT.

This clone appeared once. The CDR3 bases are TGTGCCAGCAGCGACCGGGACAGGACTTACAATGAGCAGTTCTTC. This gives the protein CASSDRDRTYNEQFF. J is TRBJ2-1 and V is TRBV9, with 8 bases fitting TRBD1. Trimming removed 3 bases from V and 4 bases from J; junction bases left unmatched: 6. This CDR3 region has 15 residues. Germline lookup yields CDR1 SGDLS and CDR2 YYNGEE. The complete variable domain, with remaining parts taken from reference TRBV9 and TRBJ2-1, reads DSGVTQTPKHLITATGQRVTLRCSPRSGDLSVYWYQQSLDQGLQFLIQYYNGEERAKGNILERFSAQQFPDLHSELNLSSLELGDSALYFCASSDRDRTYNEQFFGPGTRLTVL.

The rearrangement uses TRBV6-1 and TRBJ1-1; TRBD1 might be the D (5 bases). Germline CDR1 is MNHNS and CDR2 is SASEGT. The CDR3 spans 13 residues. Trimming took 0 bases from V and 5 from J, leaving 7 bases between them. The CDR3 protein is CASSEAQGTEAFF. Written as DNA, the CDR3 is TGTGCCAGCAGTGAAGCCCAGGGAACTGAAGCTTTCTTT.

The CDR3, as DNA: TGTGCCAGCAGCCAGGTCCACAATGAGCAGTTCTTC. As protein: CASSQVHNEQFF. The rearrangement uses TRBV7-9 and TRBJ2-1; D call uncertain. Germline V CDR1 and CDR2: SEHNR, FQNEAQ (reference sequence). The length of the CDR3 is 12 residues. Trimming took off 5 bases at V and 5 bases at J, with 7 bases between the two ends.

The chain couples TRBV19 to TRBJ2-7; D may be TRBD1 (5 bases). V lost 6 bases and J 2 bases, leaving 11 bases between the germline ends. The germline V gene has CDR1 LNHDA and CDR2 SQIVND (reference sequence). This CDR3 has 13 amino acids. The CDR3: CASSPTAAYEQYF. The DNA for the CDR3 is TGTGCCAGTAGCCCGACAGCAGCCTACGAGCAGTACTTC. Full variable domain (rest looked up from reference TRBV19 and TRBJ2-7): DGGITQSPKYLFRKEGQNVTLSCEQNLNHDAMYWYRQDPGQGLRLIYYSQIVNDFQKGDIAEGYSVSREKKESFPLTVTSAQKNPTAFYLCASSPTAAYEQYFGPGTRLTVT.

The gene calls are TRBV4-1 and TRBJ2-4; no clear D gene. This CDR3 spans 16 amino acids. V was clipped by 4 bases and J by 9 bases, with 22 bases between them. The germline V gene encodes CDR1 MGHRA and CDR2 YSYEKL. Here the CDR3 DNA reads TGCGCCAGCAGCCTACAGTCTTTCCCTTTATCTCCCATTCAGTACTTC. Translation: CASSLQSFPLSPIQYF.

The V and J genes are TRBV3-1 (or the pseudogene TRBV3-2) and TRBJ1-6; no firm D call. Trimming left V 4 bases short and J 6 bases short, with 16 bases between. Germline V gene sequence: CDR1 LGHDT, CDR2 YNNKEL (reference sequence). The CDR3 is 16 residues long. This chain's CDR3 is CASSLASLSRNSPLHF. CDR3 nucleotides: TGTGCCAGCAGCCTGGCCTCCCTCTCCCGTAATTCACCCCTCCACTTT.